This T cell receptor (beta chain) was identified in a study of blood T cells in healthy people across ages. This clonotype was seen only a few times. Relative to the germline gene, one junction end is altered; a read error may explain this. The authors ran a second PCR of roughly 6 to 11 cycles using a sample-barcoded 5' primer and a J-beta primer mix. Each CDR3 protein gets one entry after TCRdb re-called the 5' RACE reads with MiXCR. In the table there are around 1.7 million distinct CDR3 sequences, roughly 28% of which are singletons. The CDR3 sequence is 15 residues long. Germline CDR1 is SEHNR and CDR2 is FQNEAQ (reference sequence).

Sequenced: blood. This sequence originates from a woman under 40 in good health. J is TRBJ2-7 and V is TRBV7-9; D uncertain. The CDR3: CASSLWLASSSEQYF. The CDR3 bases are TGTGCCAGCAGCTTATGGTTGGCGTCTTCCTCCGAGCAGTACTTC.